The rows below give T cell receptor beta chains drawn from one sample of a study of T-cell memory formation after mild COVID-19. TCRdb reprocessed the 5' RACE reads with MiXCR, giving one entry per CDR3 protein. Among 90,000 to 130,000 distinct CDR3 sequences, 15% to 20% were seen once, and the ten largest hold approximately 5.5%. The sample was PBMCs or a T cell subset sorted from them (not recorded which). These receptors came from a man between 18 and 35 years old who had mild COVID-19 (a few samples of this study predate the infection). Cell type and time point are not known. CDR3s include the opening cysteine and the closing phenylalanine or tryptophan. D genes are given only for firm matches. A row's size may be missing; if present it is once, few, many or a size class.

size,length,D,J,V,CDR3,DNA
few,15,NA,TRBJ1-4,TRBV5-1,CASSFQGRGDEKLFF,TGCGCCAGCAGCTTTCAGGGCCGGGGGGATGAAAAACTGTTTTTT
NA,14,NA,TRBJ2-2,TRBV4-1,CASRWQGRGGELFF,TGCGCCAGCAGGTGGCAGGGCCGGGGCGGGGAGCTGTTTTTT
few,13,NA,TRBJ2-1,TRBV29-1,CSVVRGWGSEQFF,TGCAGCGTTGTCAGGGGCTGGGGCAGTGAGCAGTTCTTC
NA,16,TRBD2,TRBJ2-5,TRBV4-3,CASSQEVAGGKETQYF,TGCGCCAGCAGCCAAGAGGTGGCGGGGGGAAAAGAGACCCAGTACTTC
few,14,NA,TRBJ1-1,TRBV4-1,CASSPVGRNTEAFF,TGCGCCAGCAGCCCGGTTGGGAGGAACACTGAAGCTTTCTTT
NA,15,TRBD2,TRBJ2-1,TRBV7-2,CAIRGAGGPGVEQFF,TGTGCCATCCGGGGCGCGGGGGGGCCAGGGGTCGAGCAGTTCTTC
NA,14,TRBD2,TRBJ2-1,TRBV7-4,CATKSGGAVNEQFF,TGTGCCACCAAAAGCGGGGGGGCCGTCAATGAGCAGTTCTTC
NA,14,NA,TRBJ1-2,TRBV25-1,CASSPWGIRHGYTF,TGTGCCAGCAGTCCCTGGGGAATAAGGCATGGCTACACCTTC
many,12,NA,TRBJ2-1,TRBV30,CAWSPRGNEQFF,TGTGCCTGGAGTCCCCGGGGTAATGAGCAGTTCTTC
few,15,NA,TRBJ1-3,TRBV7-2,CASSFQLDSGNTIYF,TGTGCCAGCAGCTTCCAGTTAGACTCTGGAAACACCATATATTTT
NA,15,NA,TRBJ2-5,TRBV11-2,CASSPPRGDGETQYF,TGTGCCAGCAGCCCCCCGCGTGGGGACGGGGAGACCCAGTACTTC
NA,14,TRBD1,TRBJ1-1,TRBV7-9,CASSLVDPDRKAFF,TGTGCCAGCAGCTTGGTTGATCCGGACAGGAAAGCTTTCTTT
few,13,NA,TRBJ1-2,TRBV4-2,CASSQVTNYGYTF,TGTGCCAGCAGCCAAGTTACTAACTATGGCTACACCTTC
NA,14,NA,TRBJ1-2,TRBV9,CASAKGVEDYGYTF,TGTGCGTCGGCGAAGGGGGTCGAAGACTATGGCTACACCTTC
few,15,NA,TRBJ2-7,TRBV6-6,CASSSGRGRSIEQYF,TGTGCCAGCAGTTCGGGCCGAGGACGGTCTATCGAGCAGTACTTC
few,13,NA,TRBJ2-1,TRBV3-1,CASSQSRDNEQFF,TGTGCCAGCAGCCAAAGTCGGGACAATGAGCAGTTCTTC
NA,16,NA,TRBJ2-2,TRBV5-1,CASSSGLGANTGELFF,TGCGCCAGCAGCTCGGGTCTAGGCGCGAACACCGGGGAGCTGTTTTTT
NA,16,NA,TRBJ1-5,TRBV7-8,CASSLGRQGHDQPQHF,TGTGCCAGCAGCTTGGGGCGCCAGGGTCACGATCAGCCCCAGCATTTT
NA,15,TRBD2,TRBJ2-3,TRBV14,CASSRSGGFTDTQYF,TGTGCCAGCAGCCGGAGCGGGGGGTTCACAGATACGCAGTATTTT
NA,14,NA,TRBJ2-5,TRBV29-1,CSVEPHGGAETQYF,TGCAGCGTTGAACCGCACGGGGGAGCAGAGACCCAGTACTTC
few,16,TRBD2,TRBJ2-2,TRBV6-2/TRBV6-3,CASSLRLAGSTGELFF,TGTGCCAGCAGTTTGCGACTAGCGGGGTCCACCGGGGAGCTGTTTTTT
few,15,TRBD1,TRBJ1-5,TRBV18,CASSELTGVTQPQHF,TGTGCCAGCTCTGAACTGACAGGGGTTACTCAGCCCCAGCATTTT
few,15,TRBD2,TRBJ2-1,TRBV20-1,CSASRLAGRYNEQFF,TGCAGTGCTAGTCGGCTAGCGGGGAGGTACAATGAGCAGTTCTTC
few,13,NA,TRBJ2-3,TRBV29-1,CSVGTGYADTQYF,TGCAGCGTGGGAACAGGGTACGCAGATACGCAGTATTTT
NA,14,TRBD1,TRBJ1-1,TRBV10-2,CASKRGPLNTEAFF,TGCGCCAGCAAGAGGGGGCCTTTGAACACTGAAGCTTTCTTT
NA,14,TRBD1,TRBJ1-2,TRBV7-9,CASRRTGGDYGYTF,TGTGCCAGCAGGCGGACAGGGGGCGACTATGGCTACACCTTC
few,11,NA,TRBJ1-2,TRBV20-1,CSEGGDYGYTF,TGCAGTGAGGGGGGAGACTATGGCTACACCTTC
few,15,NA,TRBJ1-1,TRBV6-2/TRBV6-3,CASSPGGFMNTEAFF,TGTGCCAGCAGTCCCGGGGGATTCATGAACACTGAAGCTTTCTTT
few,17,TRBD1,TRBJ1-6,TRBV9,CASNEGQASSYNSPLHF,TGTGCCAGCAACGAGGGACAGGCGAGCTCCTATAATTCACCCCTCCACTTT
NA,14,NA,TRBJ2-3,TRBV4-3,CASSLREPTDTQYF,TGCGCCAGCAGCCTCCGGGAACCTACGGATACGCAGTATTTT
few,13,NA,TRBJ2-5,TRBV7-3,CASSLTMGETQYF,TGTGCCAGCAGCTTAACGATGGGGGAGACCCAGTACTTC
NA,15,TRBD2,TRBJ2-1,TRBV7-3,CASSELAGGYNEQFF,TGTGCCAGCAGCGAGCTAGCGGGGGGCTACAATGAGCAGTTCTTC
few,12,TRBD1,TRBJ1-5,TRBV20-1,CSARTGEGPQHF,TGCAGTGCTCGGACAGGGGAGGGGCCCCAGCATTTT
NA,14,TRBD1,TRBJ2-2,TRBV6-5,CASKGTGFSGELFF,TGTGCCAGCAAAGGGACAGGGTTCTCCGGGGAGCTGTTTTTT
few,12,TRBD1,TRBJ2-7,TRBV2,CAGGTGPSEQYF,TGTGCCGGGGGGACAGGGCCCTCCGAGCAGTACTTC
NA,18,NA,TRBJ1-1,TRBV29-1,CSVERTWGLAGEYSEAFF,TGCAGCGTTGAACGGACCTGGGGCCTGGCAGGGGAGTACTCTGAAGCTTTCTTT
many,13,NA,TRBJ2-3,TRBV28,CASSLYATDTQYF,TGTGCCAGCAGTTTATACGCCACAGATACGCAGTATTTT
few,14,NA,TRBJ2-7,TRBV12-3/TRBV12-4,CASRPKGRSYEQYF,TGTGCCAGCAGGCCTAAGGGGAGGTCCTACGAGCAGTACTTC